A selection of T cell receptor beta chains follows, all from one sample in a study of cytomegalovirus exposure and HLA in healthy donors. Profiled with immunoSEQ multiplex PCR; TCRdb holds only in-frame clones, not every one. This repertoire shows 110,000 or so clones, 88% found once; its top ten account for 2% to 2.5%. Material: PBMCs. All receptors derive from a woman aged 18-29 years in good health and CMV-seronegative. Both conserved end residues are part of each CDR3. The order of the fields is clone size, J gene, V gene, D gene, CDR3 protein, CDR3 DNA. The D gene is left open where the match is weak. Clone size, where shown, is once, few, many, or a class for clones that have expanded.

>-|TRBJ1-1|TRBV28|-
CASRAQYEAFF
TGTGCCAGCAGGGCACAGTATGAAGCTTTCTTT
>-|TRBJ2-3|TRBV11-2|TRBD2
CASSLVAGSTDTQYF
TGTGCCAGCAGCTTAGTAGCGGGCAGCACAGATACGCAGTATTTT
>-|TRBJ1-1|TRBV13|TRBD1
CASSPRTGLNTEAFF
TGTGCCAGCAGCCCCAGGACAGGGTTGAACACTGAAGCTTTCTTT
>-|TRBJ1-1|TRBV29-1|TRBD1
CSGTRGRATEAFF
TGCAGCGGGACGAGGGGGCGCGCCACTGAAGCTTTCTTT
>-|TRBJ1-1|TRBV11-1|TRBD1
CASSLGTGAFF
TGTGCCAGCAGCTTAGGGACAGGAGCTTTCTTT
>-|TRBJ2-7|TRBV11-2|-
CASSFFSVLGGTYEQYF
TGTGCCAGCAGCTTCTTCTCGGTACTAGGCGGAACCTACGAGCAGTACTTC
>-|TRBJ2-7|TRBV6-1|TRBD1
CASSEAITGAYEQYF
TGTGCCAGCAGTGAAGCCATCACAGGGGCCTACGAGCAGTACTTC
>-|TRBJ2-1|TRBV27|TRBD1
CARKQGDGVLEQFF
TGTGCCAGAAAGCAGGGGGACGGGGTACTGGAGCAGTTCTTC
>-|TRBJ2-7|TRBV28|TRBD2
CASSIDPGLAGTYEQYF
TGTGCCAGCAGTATCGACCCGGGACTAGCGGGCACCTACGAGCAGTACTTC
>-|TRBJ1-1|TRBV9|-
CASSVGGSSTEAFF
TGTGCCAGCAGCGTAGGAGGGTCGAGCACTGAAGCTTTCTTT
>-|TRBJ1-2|TRBV28|TRBD1
CASSYARTGAVYGYTF
TGTGCCAGCAGTTACGCTAGAACAGGGGCTGTCTATGGCTACACCTTC
>-|TRBJ2-1|TRBV18|TRBD2
CASSPSAPSGRENEQFF
TGTGCCAGCTCACCTTCCGCCCCTAGCGGGAGAGAAAATGAGCAGTTCTTC
>-|TRBJ1-1|TRBV19|-
CASRLYLNTEAFF
TGTGCCAGCAGACTGTATCTGAACACTGAAGCTTTCTTT
>-|TRBJ2-7|TRBV19|TRBD1
CASSNIPGQGDYEQYF
TGTGCCAGTAGTAATATACCGGGACAGGGCGATTACGAGCAGTACTTC
>-|TRBJ2-1|TRBV5-1|-
CASSLPGEGGIEQFF
TGCGCCAGCAGCCTCCCGGGGGAGGGGGGGATTGAGCAGTTCTTC
>-|TRBJ2-7|TRBV7-2|-
CASSLAGARYEQYF
TGTGCCAGCAGCTTAGCAGGGGCGCGCTACGAGCAGTACTTC
>-|TRBJ2-1|TRBV4-3|-
CASSQDYENNEQFF
TGCGCCAGCAGCCAAGATTATGAGAACAATGAGCAGTTCTTC
>-|TRBJ2-2|TRBV6-4|TRBD2
CASSLAGDDPGELFF
TGTGCCAGCAGTCTTGCGGGAGACGATCCCGGGGAGCTGTTTTTT
>-|TRBJ2-6|TRBV30|-
CAGGLRSGANVLTF
TGTGCCGGGGGACTCCGCTCTGGGGCCAACGTCCTGACTTTC
>-|TRBJ1-6|TRBV28|-
CASTLRSYSPLHF
TGTGCCAGCACCCTCAGGTCGTATTCACCCCTCCACTTT
>-|TRBJ1-1|TRBV7-2|-
CASSSWGVSNTEAFF
TGTGCCAGCAGCTCGTGGGGCGTTTCGAACACTGAAGCTTTCTTT
>-|TRBJ2-5|TRBV29-1|-
CSGSLLEETQYF
TGCAGCGGGTCTTTATTGGAGGAGACCCAGTACTTC
>-|TRBJ1-2|TRBV6-5|-
CASSYLSQVENGYTF
TGTGCCAGCAGTTACTTGTCCCAGGTTGAGAATGGCTACACCTTC
>-|TRBJ1-1|TRBV15|TRBD1
CATSSQGDQTEAFF
TGTGCCACCAGCAGTCAGGGGGATCAGACTGAAGCTTTCTTT
>-|TRBJ1-2|TRBV28|-
CASSLGGENYGYTF
TGTGCCAGCAGTTTAGGCGGCGAAAACTATGGCTACACCTTC
>-|TRBJ2-5|TRBV12-5|TRBD1
CASGLVKSGTDQETQYF
TGTGCTAGTGGTTTGGTAAAGAGTGGGACAGACCAAGAGACCCAGTACTTC
>once|TRBJ2-3|TRBV28|-
CASTVGGVMDTQYF
TGTGCCAGCACGGTCGGGGGAGTCATGGATACGCAGTATTTT
>-|TRBJ2-7|TRBV18|-
CASSPRSGGLEQYF
TGTGCCAGCTCTCCCCGAAGTGGCGGGCTTGAGCAGTACTTC
>-|TRBJ2-5|TRBV6-5|TRBD2
CASSPRAGVQETQYF
TGTGCCAGCAGCCCTCGAGCGGGGGTACAAGAGACCCAGTACTTC
>-|TRBJ2-7|TRBV27|TRBD2
CASGPTSGLYEQYF
TGTGCCAGCGGCCCCACTAGCGGCCTCTACGAGCAGTACTTC
>-|TRBJ2-5|TRBV4-3|TRBD2
CASSPQFGGGAETQYF
TGCGCCAGCAGTCCACAATTTGGCGGGGGGGCAGAGACCCAGTACTTC
>-|TRBJ1-1|TRBV28|-
CASSFGGLNTEAFF
TGTGCCAGCAGTTTTGGTGGGCTGAACACTGAAGCTTTCTTT
>-|TRBJ2-2|TRBV7-2|-
CASSLTGNTGELFF
TGTGCCAGCAGCTTGACAGGGAACACCGGGGAGCTGTTTTTT
>-|TRBJ1-2|TRBV5-1|-
CAILALGGYGYTF
TGCGCCATCCTCGCGCTTGGGGGGTACGGCTACACCTTC
>-|TRBJ2-1|TRBV4-2|-
CASSQEKAGWVNEQFF
TGTGCCAGCAGCCAAGAAAAGGCGGGTTGGGTCAATGAGCAGTTCTTC
>-|TRBJ1-1|TRBV19|-
CASSAGFGNTEAFF
TGTGCCAGTAGTGCGGGGTTCGGGAACACTGAAGCTTTCTTT
>-|TRBJ2-7|TRBV7-2|-
CASSPGLTSSYEQYF
TGTGCCAGCAGCCCCGGACTGACGAGCTCCTACGAGCAGTACTTC
>few|TRBJ1-1|TRBV15|TRBD1
CATSPARQGVNTEAFF
TGTGCCACCAGCCCCGCCAGACAGGGGGTGAACACTGAAGCTTTCTTT
>-|TRBJ2-2|TRBV4-2|TRBD1
CASSQVSGGVGELFF
TGTGCCAGCAGCCAAGTTTCAGGGGGTGTCGGGGAGCTGTTTTTT
>few|TRBJ2-7|TRBV27|TRBD1
CASRRDSVNYEQYF
TGTGCCAGCAGACGGGACAGTGTTAACTACGAGCAGTACTTC
>-|TRBJ2-3|TRBV7-6|TRBD2
CASSLGLLAGGLTDTQYF
TGTGCCAGCAGCTTAGGGTTGCTAGCGGGGGGGCTCACAGATACGCAGTATTTT
>few|TRBJ1-1|TRBV29-1|TRBD1
CSAEQGTEAFF
TGCAGCGCCGAACAGGGGACTGAAGCTTTCTTT
>-|TRBJ2-1|TRBV7-8|TRBD2
CASSPGSGTSGYSSYNEQFF
TGTGCCAGCAGCCCGGGTTCCGGGACTAGCGGGTATAGCTCCTACAATGAGCAGTTCTTC
>-|TRBJ2-7|TRBV28|TRBD1
CASSRPGQGDEQYF
TGTGCCAGCAGCCGCCCCGGACAGGGCGACGAGCAGTACTTC
>few|TRBJ2-7|TRBV18|-
CASSPTRDYEQYF
TGTGCCAGCTCACCAACCAGGGACTACGAGCAGTACTTC
>-|TRBJ2-7|TRBV30|-
CAWSTSGTPTVVEQYF
TGTGCCTGGAGTACCTCCGGGACACCAACCGTGGTGGAGCAGTACTTC
>-|TRBJ2-2|TRBV13|TRBD2
CASNQAGGVAGELFF
TGTGCCAGCAACCAAGCGGGAGGAGTCGCCGGGGAGCTGTTTTTT
>-|TRBJ1-1|TRBV7-9|-
CASRRRGNTEAFF
TGTGCCAGCCGGCGGCGAGGGAACACTGAAGCTTTCTTT
>-|TRBJ2-2|TRBV9|-
CASSGVGARRGPAGELFF
TGTGCCAGCAGCGGGGTGGGGGCTCGGCGGGGGCCGGCCGGGGAGCTGTTTTTT
>few|TRBJ1-2|TRBV18|TRBD1
CASSPWGQGDAYGYTF
TGTGCCAGCTCACCATGGGGACAGGGGGATGCCTATGGCTACACCTTC
>-|TRBJ2-5|TRBV5-1|TRBD2
CASSLWLAGDETQYF
TGCGCCAGCAGCTTGTGGTTAGCGGGGGACGAGACCCAGTACTTC
>-|TRBJ1-1|TRBV5-1|TRBD1
CASAQGGVTEAFF
TGCGCCAGCGCCCAGGGGGGCGTCACTGAAGCTTTCTTT
>-|TRBJ2-2|TRBV27|-
CASSLIPPFPTGELFF
TGTGCCAGCAGTTTAATTCCCCCCTTCCCCACCGGGGAGCTGTTTTTT
>-|TRBJ1-2|TRBV10-3|-
CAINANKGDLNYGYTF
TGTGCCATCAACGCGAATAAAGGGGACTTGAACTATGGCTACACCTTC
>-|TRBJ1-1|TRBV10-2|-
CASSGPAGLNTEAFF
TGCGCCAGCAGTGGACCAGCAGGCCTGAACACTGAAGCTTTCTTT
>-|TRBJ2-1|TRBV27|-
CASSPGFRNEQFF
TGTGCCAGCAGTCCGGGGTTCAGAAATGAGCAGTTCTTC
>-|TRBJ1-2|TRBV28|TRBD1
CASSPPTGELGGYTF
TGTGCCAGCAGTCCCCCGACAGGGGAATTGGGGGGCTACACCTTC
>-|TRBJ2-1|TRBV5-6|TRBD2
CASSQDWGMTSPYNEQFF
TGTGCCAGCAGCCAGGACTGGGGAATGACTAGCCCCTACAATGAGCAGTTCTTC
>-|TRBJ2-7|TRBV13|TRBD2
CASSLTSGYYEQYF
TGTGCCAGCAGCCTGACTAGCGGGTACTACGAGCAGTACTTC